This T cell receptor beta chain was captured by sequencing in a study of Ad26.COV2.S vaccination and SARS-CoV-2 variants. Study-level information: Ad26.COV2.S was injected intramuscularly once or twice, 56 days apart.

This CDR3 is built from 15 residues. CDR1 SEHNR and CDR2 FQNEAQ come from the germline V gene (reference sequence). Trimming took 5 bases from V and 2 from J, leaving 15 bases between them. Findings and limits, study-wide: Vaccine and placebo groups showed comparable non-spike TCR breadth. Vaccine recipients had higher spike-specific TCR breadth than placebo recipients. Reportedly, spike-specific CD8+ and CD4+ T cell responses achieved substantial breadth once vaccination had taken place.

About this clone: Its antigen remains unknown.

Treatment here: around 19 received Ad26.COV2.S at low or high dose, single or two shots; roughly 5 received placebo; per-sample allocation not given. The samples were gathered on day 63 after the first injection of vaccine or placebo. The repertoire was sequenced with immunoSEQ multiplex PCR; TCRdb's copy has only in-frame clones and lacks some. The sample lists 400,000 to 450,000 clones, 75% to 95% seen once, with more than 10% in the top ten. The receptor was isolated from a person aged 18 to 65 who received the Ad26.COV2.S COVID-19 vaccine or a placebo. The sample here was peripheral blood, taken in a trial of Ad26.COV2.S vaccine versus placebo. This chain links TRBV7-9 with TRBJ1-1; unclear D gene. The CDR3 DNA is TGTGCCAGCAGCAGGTGGGTGCGATCAAACACTGAAGCTTTCTTT. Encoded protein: CASSRWVRSNTEAFF.